This T cell receptor (beta chain) is from a study of blood T cell repertoires in COVID-19. Turning to the study itself: Acute and convalescent COVID-19 samples came from the United States, Italy and Spain.

Authors' processing steps: Estimated nucleated cell counts came from reference gene primer amplification. Here immunoSEQ multiplex PCR was the method, and the copy in TCRdb shows in-frame clones only, minus some. Clone size and V and J calls were adopted from that table, with D and trimming inferred from the DNA. The repertoire holds 200,000 to 250,000 clones, with roughly nine tenths as singletons. The source of this sequence is a man in his 60s who had recovered from COVID-19. Sequencing used peripheral blood.

CDR3 sequence (DNA): TGCAGCGTTGAGGTCCAGCAGGCTGGTGGCTACACCTTC. Protein sequence: CSVEVQQAGGYTF. This chain uses TRBV29-1 with TRBJ1-2; D is unclear. V lost 3 bases, J lost 7 bases, and 15 bases lay in between. CDR3 length equals 13 residues. The germline V gene has CDR1 SQVTM and CDR2 ANQGSEA. Together with reference TRBV29-1 and TRBJ1-2, the CDR3 gives the full variable domain: SAVISQKPSRDICQRGTSLTIQCQVDSQVTMMFWYRQQPGQSLTLIATANQGSEATYESGFVIDKFPISRPNLTFSTLTVSNMSPEDSSIYLCSVEVQQAGGYTFGSGTRLTVV.